The 9 T cell receptor beta chains below come from one sample, sequenced in a study of blood T cell repertoires in COVID-19. Sequencing was performed with immunoSEQ multiplex PCR; in TCRdb, only in-frame clones are kept and a portion is missing. Among some 190,000 clones, around four fifths were seen once, and the ten largest hold less than 20%. Sample: peripheral blood. These TCRs come from a human donor in a cohort sampled during active COVID-19.

V and J are TRBV5-1 and TRBJ2-1; 9 bases line up with TRBD2. The CDR3 has 17 residues. V lost 1 base and J lost 9; bases outside the gene matches: 14. Germline V lookup: CDR1 SGHRS, CDR2 YFSETQ. The chain's CDR3 is CASSLRPSGGNPGEQFF. The CDR3 nucleotides are TGCGCCAGCAGCTTGCGCCCCAGCGGGGGGAATCCCGGTGAGCAGTTCTTC.

The chain links TRBV6-2 or TRBV6-3 to TRBJ2-5; no firm D call. Trimming pared 4 bases from V and 1 base from J, leaving 7 bases between. The CDR3 length is 13 residues. From germline, CDR1 is MNHEY and CDR2 SVGEGT. This CDR3 is CASSFVSQETQYF. The CDR3 DNA follows: TGTGCCAGCAGTTTCGTGAGCCAAGAGACCCAGTACTTC.

J is TRBJ2-5 and V is TRBV6-1, with D perhaps matching TRBD2 (5 bases). V was clipped by 3 bases and J by 5 bases, with 10 bases between them. The CDR3 length is 13 residues. CDR1 is MNHNS, CDR2 SASEGT, per germline. CDR3 in DNA: TGTGCCAGCAGTGATCATCCGGGGGAGACCCAGTACTTC. Translating it yields CASSDHPGETQYF.

The chain is built from TRBV19 and TRBJ2-6; no clear D gene. From germline, CDR1 is LNHDA and CDR2 SQIVND (reference sequence). CDR3 length equals 14 residues. V dropped 7 bases and J dropped 1 base, with 8 bases sitting between them. This chain's CDR3 is CASMEQSGANVLTF. The CDR3 DNA is TGTGCCAGTATGGAACAGTCTGGGGCCAACGTCCTGACTTTC.

V is TRBV5-1 and J is TRBJ1-6; D possibly corresponds to TRBD1 (5 bases). Germline lookup yields CDR1 SGHRS and CDR2 YFSETQ. This CDR3 comprises 15 residues. Trimming stripped 4 bases from V and 2 bases from J, with 10 bases between. Here the CDR3 reads CASSPDSAYNSPLHF. For the CDR3, the DNA is TGCGCCAGCAGCCCCGACAGCGCCTATAATTCACCCCTCCACTTT.

The chain recombines TRBV24-1 with TRBJ2-3, with TRBD2 as a possible D gene (7 bases). V lost 0 bases to trimming and J lost 5 bases, with 20 bases between them. Germline V gives CDR1 KGHDR, CDR2 SFDVKD. This CDR3 region has 18 residues. The CDR3 DNA sequence: TGTGCCACCAGTGATTTGCAGGGGAGGGGAGGACGGGGAGATACGCAGTATTTT. Translation: CATSDLQGRGGRGDTQYF.

The chain couples TRBV19 to TRBJ1-1, with 8 nucleotides matching TRBD1. The germline V gene has CDR1 LNHDA and CDR2 SQIVND (reference sequence). V shed 7 bases and J 1 base; nucleotides not matched to a gene: 5. CDR3 length equals 14 residues. CDR3 nucleotides: TGTGCCAGTATTCTGACAGGGGCGAACACTGAAGCTTTCTTT. Translating it yields CASILTGANTEAFF.

The chain recombines TRBV29-1 with TRBJ1-2; 7 nucleotides line up with TRBD1. V shed 7 bases, J shed 4 bases, and the junction held 9 bases outside the gene matches. Germline CDR1 and CDR2: SQVTM and ANQGSEA. The CDR3 has 13 residues. The CDR3 DNA reads as TGCAGCGCCCCCCGACAGGGAGCCTATGGCTACACCTTC. It specifies CSAPRQGAYGYTF.

The V and J genes are TRBV2 and TRBJ2-1; 8 positions match TRBD1. The CDR3 extends over 12 amino acids. Germline loops: CDR1 SNHLY, CDR2 FYNNEI. Here the CDR3 reads CGTGRLKNEQFF. The CDR3 nucleotides read TGTGGGACAGGGCGCTTAAAGAATGAGCAGTTCTTC.